The present T cell receptor (beta chain) was sequenced within a study of shared clonotypes between healthy human individuals. Repertoires were generated with immunoSEQ multiplex PCR, while TCRdb's copy carries only in-frame clones and drops some. The table lists 550,000 to 800,000 clones, approximately 74% of them singletons. The V gene lost 6 bases and the J gene lost 8 bases, with 17 bases spanning the gap. Per the germline V gene, CDR1 is LNHDA and CDR2 is SQIVND (reference sequence). The CDR3 contains 14 residues. This TCR was sampled from a woman in her 30s in good health. V gene TRBV19 combines with J gene TRBJ2-1, with D perhaps being TRBD1 or TRBD2 (5 bases each). Material for sequencing was memory CD4+ T cells sorted from blood. Subset of the sample: CD45RA-negative fraction. CDR3 nucleotide sequence: TGTGCCAGTAGGCCAGGGCACCGAGGGGATGAGCAGTTCTTC. This codes for CASRPGHRGDEQFF. The variable domain in full, with the rest retrieved from reference TRBV19 and TRBJ2-1, is DGGITQSPKYLFRKEGQNVTLSCEQNLNHDAMYWYRQDPGQGLRLIYYSQIVNDFQKGDIAEGYSVSREKKESFPLTVTSAQKNPTAFYLCASRPGHRGDEQFFGPGTRLTVL.